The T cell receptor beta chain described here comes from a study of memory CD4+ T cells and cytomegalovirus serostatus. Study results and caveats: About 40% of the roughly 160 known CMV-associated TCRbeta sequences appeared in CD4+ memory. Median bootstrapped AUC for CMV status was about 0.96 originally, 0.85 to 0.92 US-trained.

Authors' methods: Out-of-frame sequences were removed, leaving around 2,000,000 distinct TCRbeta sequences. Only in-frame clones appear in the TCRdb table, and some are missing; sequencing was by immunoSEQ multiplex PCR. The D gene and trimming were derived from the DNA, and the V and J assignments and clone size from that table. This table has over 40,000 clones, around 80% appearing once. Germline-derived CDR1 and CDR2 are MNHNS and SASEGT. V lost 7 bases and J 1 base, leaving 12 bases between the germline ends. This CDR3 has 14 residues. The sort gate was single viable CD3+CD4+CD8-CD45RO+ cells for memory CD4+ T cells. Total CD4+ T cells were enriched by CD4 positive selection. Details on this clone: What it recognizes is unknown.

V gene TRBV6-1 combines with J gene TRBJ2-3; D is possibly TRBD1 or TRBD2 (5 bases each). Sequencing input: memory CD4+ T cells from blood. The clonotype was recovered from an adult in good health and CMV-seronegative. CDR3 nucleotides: TGTGCCAGCAAAAAACTAGGGGGCACAGATACGCAGTATTTT. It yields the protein CASKKLGGTDTQYF.